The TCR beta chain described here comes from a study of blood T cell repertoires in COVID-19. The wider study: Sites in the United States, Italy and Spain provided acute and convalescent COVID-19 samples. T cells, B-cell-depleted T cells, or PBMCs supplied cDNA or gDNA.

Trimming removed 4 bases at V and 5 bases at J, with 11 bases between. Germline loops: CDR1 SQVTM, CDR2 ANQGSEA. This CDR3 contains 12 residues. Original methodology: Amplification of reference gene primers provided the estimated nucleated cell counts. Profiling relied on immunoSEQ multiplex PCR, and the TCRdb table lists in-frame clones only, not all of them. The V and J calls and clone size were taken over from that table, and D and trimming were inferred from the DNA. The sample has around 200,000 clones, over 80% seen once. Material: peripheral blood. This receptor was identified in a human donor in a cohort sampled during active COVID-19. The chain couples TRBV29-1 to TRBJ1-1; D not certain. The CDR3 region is CSVAQSGTEAFF. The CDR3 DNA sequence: TGCAGCGTTGCTCAATCGGGAACTGAAGCTTTCTTT.